Each of the 9 T cell receptor beta chains below was sequenced from the same sample in a study of siplizumab effects on memory and regulatory T cells. The protocol was immunoSEQ multiplex PCR, while the TCRdb copy is restricted to in-frame clones and leaves out a portion. The repertoire has roughly 100,000 clones, approximately 97% of them found once; the top ten carry 0.031%. Material for sequencing was naive CD4+ T cells sorted from blood. All receptors derive from a human donor in good health.

This CDR3 is CASSYRLAGIIDTQYF. In DNA, the CDR3 is TGTGCCAGCAGCTACAGACTAGCGGGGATAATAGATACGCAGTATTTT. This chain connects TRBV7-2 to TRBJ2-3, with 11 positions matching TRBD2. The germline gives CDR1 SGHTA, CDR2 FQGNSA. V gave up 4 bases and J gave up 5 bases; unmatched junction bases: 8. This CDR3 has 16 residues.

The V and J genes are TRBV4-2 and TRBJ2-3, with D possibly matching TRBD2 (6 bases). CDR1 and CDR2 (germline): LGHNA, YNFKEQ. V was pared by 2 bases and J by 3 bases, with 18 bases between. This CDR3 comprises 17 residues. The CDR3 coding sequence is TGTGCCAGCAGCCAACCGGCGAGACCCGCGGGGACAGATACGCAGTATTTT. It translates to CASSQPARPAGTDTQYF.

This clone has just one count. The gene calls are TRBV6-5 and TRBJ1-5; tentatively, D is TRBD1 (6 bases). Germline-derived CDR1 and CDR2 are MNHEY and SVGAGI. This CDR3 is built from 13 residues. V shed 6 bases and J shed 5 bases, with 11 bases lying between them. The CDR3 sequence: CASSSRGDQPQHF. In DNA, the CDR3 is TGTGCCAGCAGCTCGAGGGGGGATCAGCCCCAGCATTTT.

The chain has TRBV19 and TRBJ2-1, with TRBD2 identical over 7 bases. Germline-derived CDR1 and CDR2 are LNHDA and SQIVND (reference sequence). This CDR3 is 16 amino acids long. With 5 bases clipped from V and 5 bases from J, the junction kept 12 bases outside the gene matches. The CDR3 nucleotides read TGTGCCAGTAGTTCCGCTGCCGGGGGGTGGAACAATGAGCAGTTCTTC. Protein: CASSSAAGGWNNEQFF.

The chain carries TRBV14 and TRBJ2-1; TRBD1 agrees at 9 bases. Germline V gene sequence: CDR1 SGHDN, CDR2 FVKESK. The V gene end was trimmed by 2 bases and the J gene end by 9 bases; junction bases not matched to a gene: 5. This CDR3 contains 14 residues. CDR3 in amino acids: CASSQPTGGAEQFF. CDR3 sequence (DNA): TGTGCCAGCAGCCAACCGACAGGGGGTGCTGAGCAGTTCTTC.

This rearrangement joins TRBV4-1 to TRBJ1-5; weak D call: TRBD1 (5 bases). V was pared by 0 bases and J by 4 bases, with 16 bases between. Germline V gene data show CDR1 as MGHRA and CDR2 as YSYEKL. There are 17 residues in the CDR3. In nucleotides, the CDR3 is TGCGCCAGCAGCCAAGATTGGCAGGGTGGAGGAAATCAGCCCCAGCATTTT. Translating it yields CASSQDWQGGGNQPQHF.

As to this clone: An end of the junction differs from the germline gene, which may be a read error. This CDR3 is CAGSHHRESGANVLTF. The CDR3 DNA follows: TGCGCCGGCAGCCACCACAGGGAAAGTGGGGCCAACGTCCTGACTTTC. J is TRBJ2-6 and V is TRBV4-1; D is perhaps TRBD1 (6 bases). The CDR3 has 16 amino acids. Germline loops: CDR1 MGHRA, CDR2 YSYEKL.

The rearrangement uses TRBV6-6 and TRBJ2-1; 11 nucleotides line up with TRBD2. The CDR3 spans 16 residues. Germline V gene data show CDR1 as MNHNY and CDR2 as SVGAGI (reference sequence). The junction had 2 bases not matched to a gene; V was cut back by 0 bases and J by 4 bases. DNA of the CDR3: TGTGCCAGCAGTTACTCCGCTAGCGGGGGGTACAATGAGCAGTTCTTC. Translating it yields CASSYSASGGYNEQFF.

V gene TRBV10-3 combines with J gene TRBJ2-7; TRBD2 matches at 11 bases. The CDR3 length is 16 residues. Looked up from germline, CDR1 is ENHRY and CDR2 is SYGVKD. The V gene end was trimmed by 0 bases and the J gene end by 3 bases; junction bases not matched to a gene: 4. This CDR3 reads CAISESDGTSGYEQYF. The CDR3 coding sequence is TGTGCCATCAGTGAGTCGGACGGGACTAGCGGCTACGAGCAGTACTTC.